This T cell receptor (beta chain) was sequenced during a study of regulatory T cells in long-lasting Graves disease. Arm-PCR of CDR3 regions and iRepertoire HTBI primers were used to build TCR beta libraries. TCRdb re-analysed the multiplex PCR reads in MiXCR, keeping a single row per CDR3 protein. The sample includes a few hundred thousand distinct CDR3 sequences, around a fifth of them seen just once. Time point specified: newly diagnosed GD, antithyroid drugs for less than 3 months. Researchers made the TCR library from RNA that was extracted from PBMCs. Approximately 10 milliliters of peripheral blood went into EDTA tubes. This CDR3 has 14 residues. Germline-derived CDR1 and CDR2 are MNHEY and SVGAGI. V lost 4 bases, J lost 5 bases, and 15 bases lay in between. The data also belong to a second study, concerning T cells in Graves' hyperthyroidism and ophthalmopathy. That work contributes: The TCR CDR3 was amplified in a first-round RT-PCR using the HTBI primer set.

This clonotype originated in a woman aged 25 to 39 with Graves disease. V and J are TRBV6-5 and TRBJ2-7; possible D gene TRBD1, 6 bases. The source was peripheral blood mononuclear cells (PBMCs), collected at new diagnosis, from a patient treated with antithyroid drugs. As DNA, the CDR3 is TGTGCCAGCAGTTTTTCGACAGGCCAGGACGAGCAGTACTTC. This encodes CASSFSTGQDEQYF.